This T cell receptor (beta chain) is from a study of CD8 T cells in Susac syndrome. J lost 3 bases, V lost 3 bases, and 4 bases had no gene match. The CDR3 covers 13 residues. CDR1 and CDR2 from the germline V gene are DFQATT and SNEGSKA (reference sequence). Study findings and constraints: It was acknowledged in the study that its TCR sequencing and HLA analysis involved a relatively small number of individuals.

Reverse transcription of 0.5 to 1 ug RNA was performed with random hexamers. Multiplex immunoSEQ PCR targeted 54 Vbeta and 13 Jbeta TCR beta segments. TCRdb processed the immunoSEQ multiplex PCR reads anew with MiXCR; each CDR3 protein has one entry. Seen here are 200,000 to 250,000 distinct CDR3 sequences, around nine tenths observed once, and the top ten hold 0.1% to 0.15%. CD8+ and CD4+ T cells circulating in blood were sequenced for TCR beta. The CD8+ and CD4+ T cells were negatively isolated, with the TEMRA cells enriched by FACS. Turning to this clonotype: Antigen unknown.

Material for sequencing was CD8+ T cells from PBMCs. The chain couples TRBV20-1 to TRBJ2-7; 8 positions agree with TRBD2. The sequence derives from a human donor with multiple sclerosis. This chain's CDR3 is CSASGGGFYEQYF. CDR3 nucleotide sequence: TGCAGTGCTAGCGGGGGGGGGTTCTACGAGCAGTACTTC.